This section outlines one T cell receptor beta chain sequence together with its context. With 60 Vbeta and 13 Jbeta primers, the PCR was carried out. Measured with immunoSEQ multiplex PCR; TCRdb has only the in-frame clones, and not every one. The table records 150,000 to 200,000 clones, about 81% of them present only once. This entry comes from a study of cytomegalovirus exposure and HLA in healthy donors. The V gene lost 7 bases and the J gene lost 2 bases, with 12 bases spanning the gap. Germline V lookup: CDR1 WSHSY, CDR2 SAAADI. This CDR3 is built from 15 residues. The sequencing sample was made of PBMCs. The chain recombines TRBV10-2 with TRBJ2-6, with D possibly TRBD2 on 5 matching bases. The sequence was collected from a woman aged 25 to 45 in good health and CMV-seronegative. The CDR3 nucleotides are TGCGCCAGCACGTCGTCGGGAACTGGGGCCAACGTCCTGACTTTC. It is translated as CASTSSGTGANVLTF.